The 13 T cell receptor beta chains listed next were all sequenced from one sample in a study of CD8+ T cells in alopecia areata. Treatment in this sample: oral pan-JAK inhibitor, 5-10 mg twice daily. The sequencing template was cDNA reverse transcribed from extracted RNA. Here immunoSEQ multiplex PCR was the method, and the copy in TCRdb shows in-frame clones only, minus some. The data show approximately 280,000 clones, roughly 60% seen once. Sequencing used CD4+ T cells sorted from blood, obtained at week 24, from a patient treated with tofacitinib. These receptors all stem from a human donor with alopecia areata.

In this sample, this clone turned up many times. The V gene is TRBV30, the J gene TRBJ2-7, with D perhaps matching TRBD1 or TRBD2 (5 bases each). This CDR3 is 13 amino acids long. V lost 1 base to trimming and J lost 5 bases, with 12 bases between them. Germline lookup yields CDR1 GTSNPN and CDR2 SVGIG (reference sequence). The CDR3: CAWSGDEVNEQYF. As DNA, the CDR3 is TGTGCCTGGAGTGGGGACGAGGTTAACGAGCAGTACTTC.

This chain links TRBV5-1 with TRBJ1-4; D is uncertain. This CDR3 is built from 14 residues. Germline-derived CDR1 and CDR2 are SGHRS and YFSETQ. Trimming took off 0 bases at V and 5 bases at J, with 8 bases between the two ends. The CDR3, as DNA: TGCGCCAGCAGCTTGGGGCAGCAGAATGAAAAACTGTTTTTT. Its translation is CASSLGQQNEKLFF.

V and J are TRBV10-3 and TRBJ2-3, with D unclear. The V and J ends lost 6 bases and 0 bases respectively, with 7 bases between them. Germline CDR1 ENHRY, CDR2 SYGVKD. The CDR3 is 13 residues long. The CDR3, as DNA: TGTGCCATCAGCACGGGTAGCACAGATACGCAGTATTTT. This gives the protein CAISTGSTDTQYF.

The chain has TRBV29-1 and TRBJ2-1; tentatively, D is TRBD2 (6 bases). Germline V lookup: CDR1 SQVTM, CDR2 ANQGSEA. The CDR3 spans 14 residues. V lost 3 bases to trimming and J lost 6 bases, with 15 bases between them. The CDR3 DNA reads TGCAGCGTTGAGGGGAGGAGGGGCCCCAATGAGCAGTTCTTC. It is translated as CSVEGRRGPNEQFF.

The gene calls are TRBV5-1 and TRBJ2-3, with 8 bases fitting TRBD1. Germline V lookup: CDR1 SGHRS, CDR2 YFSETQ. The CDR3 loop spans 17 amino acids. Trimming cost V 0 bases and J 5 bases; bases outside gene matches: 11. DNA of the CDR3: TGCGCCAGCAGCTTGGGTTTGTCGGGACAGGTGAAAGATACGCAGTATTTT. The encoded protein is CASSLGLSGQVKDTQYF.

The chain is built from TRBV5-4 and TRBJ2-3, with D perhaps TRBD1 (7 bases). Trimming pared 0 bases from V and 7 bases from J, leaving 15 bases between. Germline values: CDR1 SGHNT, CDR2 YYREEE (reference sequence). This CDR3 region has 15 residues. The DNA for the CDR3 is TGTGCCAGCAGCTTGGCGGAGGGGGCCTCTTATACGCAGTATTTT. It codes for CASSLAEGASYTQYF.

V and J are TRBV28 and TRBJ1-5; 9 nucleotides line up with TRBD1. V lost 10 bases and J lost 4; bases outside the gene matches: 5. Germline V gene data show CDR1 as MDHEN and CDR2 as SYDVKM. This CDR3 is 13 amino acids long. The chain's CDR3 is CATSGQGNQPQHF. In DNA form, the CDR3 reads TGTGCCACCTCGGGACAGGGAAATCAGCCCCAGCATTTT.

Only a few counts were recorded for this clone. This chain joins TRBV4-2 and TRBJ2-7, with TRBD1 matching over 7 bases. In germline, CDR1 is LGHNA, CDR2 YNFKEQ. The CDR3 runs 15 residues. Germline trimming cut 5 bases from V and 3 bases from J; bases unmatched to any gene: 10. The CDR3 is CASSARQGEGYEQYF. The CDR3 DNA reads as TGTGCCAGCAGCGCCCGACAGGGAGAAGGCTACGAGCAGTACTTC.

This clone has only one observation. The V and J genes are TRBV7-2 and TRBJ2-1; D ambiguous. The CDR3 is 13 amino acids. Trimming shortened V by 0 bases and J by 9 bases, and 9 bases separated the two germline ends. Germline V CDR1 and CDR2: SGHTA, FQGNSA. CDR3 DNA sequence: TGTGCCAGCAGCTTAGCCCCGGTTAGTGAGCAGTTCTTC. Translated, it gives CASSLAPVSEQFF.

The CDR3 loop reads CASSPPGGQRQPQHF. CDR3 DNA: TGTGCCAGCTCACCACCGGGTGGACAGAGGCAGCCCCAGCATTTT. The V call is TRBV18, the J call TRBJ1-5, with D possibly being TRBD1 (6 bases). The CDR3 is made up of 15 amino acids. Germline V CDR1 and CDR2: KGHSH, LQKENI. Trimming cost V 0 bases and J 7 bases, with 13 bases left between them.

V is TRBV2 and J is TRBJ1-4; D is undetermined. Per the germline V gene, CDR1 is SNHLY and CDR2 is FYNNEI. V shed 7 bases and J shed 12 bases, with 12 bases lying between them. The CDR3 contains 11 residues. CDR3: CASNMGLELFF. The CDR3 bases are TGTGCCAGCAATATGGGATTGGAACTGTTTTTT. Full variable domain (outside the CDR3, taken from reference TRBV2 and TRBJ1-4): EPEVTQTPSHQVTQMGQEVILRCVPISNHLYFYWYRQILGQKVEFLVSFYNNEISEKSEIFDDQFSVERPDGSNFTLKIRSTKLEDSAMYFCASNMGLELFFGSGTQLSVL.

V usage is TRBV7-9 and J usage is TRBJ1-1; D remains ambiguous. V shed 1 base and J shed 7 bases, with 13 bases lying between them. This CDR3 is 14 amino acids long. Germline-derived CDR1 and CDR2 are SEHNR and FQNEAQ (reference sequence). The CDR3 DNA sequence: TGTGCCAGCAGCTTAGGGGCAGGTGGGGTTGAAGCTTTCTTT. As protein: CASSLGAGGVEAFF.

This clone was counted between two and nine times. The V gene is TRBV30, the J gene TRBJ1-3; D gene unclear. Looked up from germline, CDR1 is GTSNPN and CDR2 is SVGIG (reference sequence). This CDR3 comprises 15 residues. With 4 bases removed from V and 0 bases from J, the gap between germline ends came to 13 bases. CDR3 residues: CAWTKDRNSGNTIYF. CDR3 DNA sequence: TGTGCCTGGACCAAGGATAGGAACTCTGGAAACACCATATATTTT.